This T cell receptor beta chain is drawn from a study of regulatory T cells in long-lasting Graves disease. Time point: persistent/refractory GD, antithyroid drugs over 5 years with positive TRAb. Making the TCR library involved RNA that had been extracted from PBMCs. American Thyroid Association guidelines were used to diagnose Graves' disease. Patients came through an endocrinology department, and that department was in Xi'an, China. V lost 3 bases and J 6 bases, leaving 12 bases between the germline ends. In germline, CDR1 is MNHEY, CDR2 SMNVEV (reference sequence). This CDR3 contains 13 residues. Arm-PCR with iRepertoire HTBI primers amplified the CDR3 regions for these TCR beta libraries. TCRdb ran MiXCR on the multiplex PCR reads and lists one entry per CDR3 protein. The sample includes 300,000 to 500,000 distinct CDR3 sequences, 20% to 25% of them seen just once. With respect to this clonotype: This sequence may be a read error, since a much larger clone differs from it by one base. Likely a read error: the CDR3 ends without its conserved phenylalanine or tryptophan.

Sequences were derived from peripheral blood mononuclear cells (PBMCs), sampled when the disease was refractory, from a patient treated with antithyroid drugs. V gene TRBV27 combines with J gene TRBJ2-7; D possibly corresponds to TRBD1 (5 bases). This clonotype was sampled from a female donor with Graves disease. CDR3 nucleotides: TGTGCCAGCAGTTTGGTGGTTAGGGGCGAGCAGTACCTC. The encoded protein is CASSLVVRGEQYL.